These 32 T cell receptor beta chains were sequenced from one sample in a study of T cells in Graves' hyperthyroidism and ophthalmopathy. Amplified regions were TCR beta CDR3 sequences from RNA transcripts. A set of HTBI primers served as the primers for a first-round RT-PCR of the TCR CDR3. TCRdb analysed the multiplex PCR reads with MiXCR anew, one entry per CDR3 protein. Seen here are fewer than 900,000 distinct CDR3 sequences, 15% to 20% observed once, and the top ten hold approximately 16%. Sequenced input: blood. The receptor source for this set is a woman in her forties or fifties with Graves' hyperthyroidism that later progressed to Graves' ophthalmopathy.

This chain uses TRBV5-6 with TRBJ1-3; 10 bases map to TRBD1. This CDR3 has 16 residues. The junction had 6 bases not matched to a gene; V was cut back by 4 bases and J by 2 bases. Germline CDR1 SGHDT, CDR2 YYEEEE. The DNA of the CDR3 is TGTGCCAGCAGCCCGGGACAGGGGTTTACTGGAAACACCATATATTTT. It yields the protein CASSPGQGFTGNTIYF.

This clonotype has ten or more counts. This sequence joins TRBV5-1 and TRBJ2-2, with 9 nucleotides matching TRBD1. The CDR3 covers 16 residues. Germline V gives CDR1 SGHRS, CDR2 YFSETQ. Trimming cost V 0 bases and J 3 bases; bases outside gene matches: 3. The CDR3: CASSLAGTGYTGELFF. CDR3 in DNA: TGCGCCAGCAGCTTGGCCGGGACAGGGTACACCGGGGAGCTGTTTTTT.

Of note for this clonotype: A much more abundant neighbour one base away suggests this may be a read error. In DNA form, the CDR3 reads TGTGCCAGCAGTGAAGAGCTAGCGGGGGTCGCAGATATGCAGTATTTT. Its translation is CASSEELAGVADMQYF. The rearrangement uses TRBV2 and TRBJ2-3; TRBD2 matches 10 bases. This CDR3 is built from 16 residues. In germline, CDR1 is SNHLY, CDR2 FYNNEI. Based on the CDR3 plus reference TRBV2 and TRBJ2-3, the full variable domain is EPEVTQTPSHQVTQMGQEVILRCVPISNHLYFYWYRQILGQKVEFLVSFYNNEISEKSEIFDDQFSVERPDGSNFTLKIRSTKLEDSAMYFCASSEELAGVADMQYFGPGTRLTVL.

This clonotype was seen many times. The chain carries TRBV2 and TRBJ2-1; a possible D gene is TRBD2 (6 bases). Germline CDR1 SNHLY, CDR2 FYNNEI. CDR3 length: 14 amino acids. The V end lost 1 base, the J end lost 3 bases, and 7 bases lay between the germline ends. The DNA of the CDR3 is TGTGCCAGCAGTGAAGTGGGGGGCTACAATGAGCAGTTCTTC. Its translation is CASSEVGGYNEQFF.

This clonotype was observed a few times. The rearrangement uses TRBV28 and TRBJ2-2; a possible D gene is TRBD1 (5 bases). The CDR3 is made up of 14 amino acids. The V and J ends lost 8 bases and 2 bases respectively, with 12 bases between them. The germline gives CDR1 MDHEN, CDR2 SYDVKM. DNA of the CDR3: TGTGCCAGCGCCCTAAGGGGAAACACCGGGGAGCTGTTTTTT. Protein product: CASALRGNTGELFF.

Many counts were recorded for this clonotype. J is TRBJ1-2 and V is TRBV5-1; TRBD1 is a possible D gene (5 bases). This CDR3 contains 12 residues. V lost 2 bases, J lost 6 bases, and 8 bases lay in between. Per the germline V gene, CDR1 is SGHRS and CDR2 is YFSETQ. This chain's CDR3 is CASSLTRDGYTF. In DNA, the CDR3 is TGCGCCAGCAGCTTAACCAGGGATGGCTACACCTTC. The full variable domain, in which reference TRBV5-1 and TRBJ1-2 provide the parts outside the CDR3, is KAGVTQTPRYLIKTRGQQVTLSCSPISGHRSVSWYQQTPGQGLQFLFEYFSETQRNKGNFPGRFSGRQFSNSRSEMNVSTLELGDSALYLCASSLTRDGYTFGSGTRLTVV.

This clonotype was seen just once. This may be a read error, as it is one base from a much larger clone. This rearrangement joins TRBV27 to TRBJ2-5; D may be TRBD2 (5 bases). Germline V CDR1 and CDR2: MNHEY, SMNVEV (reference sequence). This CDR3 contains 13 residues. V dropped 5 bases and J dropped 0 bases, with 7 bases sitting between them. The CDR3 spells CASSDGDQETQYF. The CDR3 nucleotides are TGTGCCAGCAGTGACGGGGACCAAGAGACCCAGTACTTC.

This clonotype was counted ten times or more. The V and J genes are TRBV7-3 and TRBJ2-1; TRBD2 agrees at 7 bases. Per germline, CDR1 SGHTA and CDR2 FQGTGA. This CDR3 has 14 amino acids. V lost 3 bases, J lost 5 bases, and 4 bases stayed unmatched. CDR3 bases: TGTGCCAGCAGCTTGGGGGGGGGGGACAATGAGCAGTTCTTC. Amino acids: CASSLGGGDNEQFF. The entire variable domain, with the rest obtained from reference TRBV7-3 and TRBJ2-1, is as follows: GAGVSQTPSNKVTEKGKYVELRCDPISGHTALYWYRQSLGQGPEFLIYFQGTGAADDSGLPNDRFFAVRPEGSVSTLKIQRTERGDSAVYLCASSLGGGDNEQFFGPGTRLTVL.

The chain has TRBV7-9 and TRBJ2-7, with 10 positions matching TRBD2. The CDR3 covers 16 residues. Germline CDR1 and CDR2: SEHNR and FQNEAQ (reference sequence). Trimming cost V 1 base and J 4 bases; bases outside gene matches: 7. The CDR3 region is CASSLEERGGRYEQYF. CDR3 sequence (DNA): TGTGCCAGCAGCTTAGAGGAGCGGGGGGGCCGGTACGAGCAGTACTTC.

The chain carries TRBV6-5 and TRBJ2-1; 12 bases map to TRBD2. The length of the CDR3 is 16 residues. CDR1 is MNHEY, CDR2 SVGAGI, per germline. V dropped 2 bases and J dropped 4; count of bases not matched to a gene: 3. The CDR3 nucleotides are TGTGCCAGCAGTTACGAAACTAGCGGGGGGTACAATGAGCAGTTCTTC. It specifies CASSYETSGGYNEQFF.

This clonotype was seen a handful of times. V usage is TRBV7-3 and J usage is TRBJ2-2; D is ambiguous. The CDR3 sequence is 16 residues long. Germline V CDR1 and CDR2: SGHTA, FQGTGA. The V end lost 2 bases, the J end lost 1 base, and 11 bases lay between the germline ends. DNA for the CDR3: TGTGCCAGCAGCTTACAGCTCGCCATGAACACCGGGGAGCTGTTTTTT. It is translated as CASSLQLAMNTGELFF.

This clonotype came up many times. The rearrangement uses TRBV3-1 and TRBJ1-1, with unresolved D. The CDR3 is 11 amino acids. V was trimmed by 3 bases and J by 11 bases, leaving 10 bases between them. CDR1 and CDR2 from the germline V gene are LGHDT and YNNKEL (reference sequence). The CDR3 nucleotides read TGTGCCAGCAGCCACGGCTTCCGGGCTTTCTTT. The encoded protein is CASSHGFRAFF.

Many counts were recorded for this clonotype. The chain is built from TRBV7-9 and TRBJ1-1; a weak D match, TRBD1 (5 bases). The CDR3 covers 14 residues. V lost 1 base, J lost 4 bases, and 10 bases lay in between. Germline lookup yields CDR1 SEHNR and CDR2 FQNEAQ (reference sequence). The chain's CDR3 is CASSLVRAFTEAFF. DNA for the CDR3: TGTGCCAGCAGCTTAGTCAGGGCCTTCACTGAAGCTTTCTTT.

This clonotype has a count of ten or more. This rearrangement joins TRBV20-1 to TRBJ2-7; D remains ambiguous. Germline V gene lookup returns CDR1 DFQATT and CDR2 SNEGSKA (reference sequence). The CDR3 runs 15 residues. V was trimmed by 1 base and J by 0 bases, leaving 13 bases between them. CDR3 amino acids: CSARVIGQPSYEQYF. The DNA for the CDR3 is TGCAGTGCTAGAGTGATCGGGCAGCCCTCCTACGAGCAGTACTTC.

The chain couples TRBV6-1 to TRBJ2-1; the match to TRBD1 covers 8 bases. The CDR3 loop spans 15 amino acids. After removal of 6 bases from V and 4 bases from J, the junction contained 8 bases not matched to a gene. CDR1 and CDR2 from the germline V gene are MNHNS and SASEGT. The CDR3 sequence: CASSDGQGRYNEQFF. The CDR3 DNA is TGTGCCAGCAGCGATGGACAGGGAAGGTACAATGAGCAGTTCTTC.

This clonotype was seen more than once but under ten times. The rearrangement joins TRBV6-1 to TRBJ1-2, with 8 nucleotides matching TRBD1. V trimming: 6 bases; J trimming: 4 bases; junction bases outside the gene matches: 10. This CDR3 region has 15 residues. CDR1 MNHNS and CDR2 SASEGT come from the germline V gene. In DNA form, the CDR3 reads TGTGCCAGCAGCTACACACAGGGGGAAATCTATGGCTACACCTTC. Amino acids: CASSYTQGEIYGYTF.

V usage is TRBV5-1 and J usage is TRBJ2-6, with D hard to call. The CDR3 has 18 residues. Trimming took off 0 bases at V and 0 bases at J, with 13 bases between the two ends. CDR1 and CDR2 from the germline V gene are SGHRS and YFSETQ. The CDR3 bases are TGCGCCAGCAGCTTGGCACCGTTACCGAGCTCTGGGGCCAACGTCCTGACTTTC. Its translation: CASSLAPLPSSGANVLTF.

The rearrangement links TRBV6-1 to TRBJ1-4; D ambiguous. The V gene's germline CDR1 is MNHNS and CDR2 SASEGT. The CDR3 covers 14 residues. Trimming stripped 7 bases from V and 0 bases from J, with 9 bases between. The CDR3 sequence: CASKPSTTNEKLFF. CDR3 coding DNA: TGTGCCAGCAAGCCCTCTACAACTAATGAAAAACTGTTTTTT.

The genes are TRBV19 and TRBJ2-1; 9 nucleotides line up with TRBD1. CDR3 size: 14 residues. V was pared by 6 bases and J by 6 bases, with 6 bases of the junction left unmatched. CDR1 LNHDA and CDR2 SQIVND come from the germline V gene (reference sequence). The CDR3, as DNA: TGTGCCAGTAGACAGGGGGCTTTTGCCAATGAGCAGTTCTTC. This sequence encodes CASRQGAFANEQFF.

The V and J genes are TRBV19 and TRBJ2-5; 7 nucleotides line up with TRBD2. Germline CDR1 and CDR2: LNHDA and SQIVND (reference sequence). The CDR3 contains 18 residues. V lost 1 base to trimming and J lost 1 base; unmatched junction nucleotides: 12. The CDR3 spells CASSIASAGRGSQETQYF. DNA of the CDR3: TGTGCCAGTAGTATAGCATCAGCCGGGCGGGGGTCCCAAGAGACCCAGTACTTC.

This clonotype was seen at least ten times. This chain connects TRBV2 to TRBJ2-1; 13 bases agree with TRBD2. The CDR3 extends over 17 amino acids. V lost 8 bases to trimming and J lost 7 bases; unmatched junction nucleotides: 14. Germline-derived CDR1 and CDR2 are SNHLY and FYNNEI. The chain's CDR3 is CASSEALTSGGWNEQFF. In DNA form, the CDR3 reads TGTGCCAGCTCCGAGGCCCTGACTAGCGGGGGGTGGAATGAGCAGTTCTTC. Full variable domain (outside the CDR3, taken from reference TRBV2 and TRBJ2-1): EPEVTQTPSHQVTQMGQEVILRCVPISNHLYFYWYRQILGQKVEFLVSFYNNEISEKSEIFDDQFSVERPDGSNFTLKIRSTKLEDSAMYFCASSEALTSGGWNEQFFGPGTRLTVL.

The sample holds many counts of this clonotype. The V gene is TRBV12-3 or TRBV12-4, the J gene TRBJ1-2, with D uncertain. With 7 bases removed from V and 7 bases from J, the gap between germline ends came to 16 bases. The CDR3 covers 13 residues. Here the CDR3 reads CASTPAEWLGYTF. The CDR3 coding sequence is TGTGCCAGCACCCCCGCGGAGTGGCTTGGCTACACCTTC.

The chain links TRBV28 to TRBJ1-2; 7 bases map to TRBD1. V lost 5 bases and J lost 6; bases outside the gene matches: 12. This CDR3 comprises 15 residues. Germline V gives CDR1 MDHEN, CDR2 SYDVKM. In DNA form, the CDR3 reads TGTGCCAGCAGTCTCGATTTAACCGGGACAGATGGCTACACCTTC. It is translated as CASSLDLTGTDGYTF.

The chain couples TRBV10-1 to TRBJ1-1, with D unresolved. Trimming left V 6 bases short and J 0 bases short, with 8 bases between. The V gene's germline CDR1 is WNHNN and CDR2 SYGVQD (reference sequence). The CDR3 is 13 residues long. The CDR3 spells CASRETLNTEAFF. The CDR3 DNA sequence: TGCGCCAGCAGGGAGACACTGAACACTGAAGCTTTCTTT.

This clonotype was counted at least ten times. This chain links TRBV11-2 with TRBJ1-1, with D unclear. Germline V gene sequence: CDR1 SGHAT, CDR2 FQNNGV. This CDR3 is built from 13 residues. The ends were cut back, 0 bases at V and 5 bases at J, with 7 bases in the middle. The CDR3 sequence: CASSLESGTEAFF. The CDR3 DNA reads TGTGCCAGCAGCTTAGAATCGGGGACTGAAGCTTTCTTT.

The V gene is TRBV11-1, the J gene TRBJ1-1; tentatively, D is TRBD1 (6 bases). Germline lookup yields CDR1 SGHAT and CDR2 FQDESV (reference sequence). The length of the CDR3 is 16 residues. The V end lost 5 bases, the J end lost 2 bases, and 18 bases lay between the germline ends. The CDR3: CASSPMGHTINTEAFF. The CDR3 coding sequence is TGTGCCAGCAGCCCTATGGGACATACGATCAACACTGAAGCTTTCTTT.

The chain has TRBV6-9 and TRBJ2-3, with a weak D call TRBD1 (5 bases). Germline V CDR1 and CDR2: MNHGY, SVAAGI. V dropped 3 bases and J dropped 8 bases, with 6 bases sitting between them. This CDR3 is built from 11 residues. CDR3 DNA: TGTGCCAGCAGTTACAGGGCTACGCAGTATTTT. It is translated as CASSYRATQYF.

Details on this clonotype: Given a much more abundant clone one base away, this may be a read error. V is TRBV20-1 and J is TRBJ2-7; TRBD2 agrees at 10 bases. Trimming removed 0 bases from V and 5 bases from J; junction bases left unmatched: 13. CDR1 and CDR2 (germline): DFQATT, SNEGSKA (reference sequence). The CDR3 is 17 residues long. The CDR3 DNA is TGCAGTGCTAGAGAGGTGGCTAGCGGGGGTTCTTCCAACGAGCAGTACTTC. Translation: CSAREVASGGSSNEQYF.

V usage is TRBV11-2 and J usage is TRBJ2-4; 9 nucleotides align to TRBD2. The length of the CDR3 is 18 residues. With 0 bases clipped from V and 6 bases from J, the junction kept 12 bases outside the gene matches. Germline values: CDR1 SGHAT, CDR2 FQNNGV. The CDR3 nucleotides are TGTGCCAGCAGCTTAGATCTTGCGGGGGGGCGGCTCGGAAACATTCAGTACTTC. It translates to CASSLDLAGGRLGNIQYF.

This clonotype was detected ten times or more. The chain uses TRBV20-1 and TRBJ1-3; D uncertain. V lost 3 bases and J 0 bases, leaving 3 bases between the germline ends. The CDR3 consists of 12 residues. CDR1 and CDR2 from the germline V gene are DFQATT and SNEGSKA (reference sequence). The CDR3 sequence: CSARSSGNTIYF. The DNA of the CDR3 is TGCAGTGCTAGGAGCTCTGGAAACACCATATATTTT.

In this sample, this clonotype turned up a few times. The CDR3 region has the DNA TGCAGTGCTCACGTTGGGGCCAACGTCCTGACTTTC. It codes for CSAHVGANVLTF. The chain combines TRBV20-1 with TRBJ2-6; D unresolved. Deletions cut 5 bases from V and 3 bases from J, with 5 bases between. CDR1 and CDR2 (germline): DFQATT, SNEGSKA (reference sequence). The CDR3 consists of 12 residues.

The J gene is TRBJ2-2, the V gene TRBV3-1; possibly TRBD1 or TRBD2 for D (5 bases each). The V and J ends lost 4 bases and 1 base respectively, with 19 bases between them. Germline assignment: CDR1 LGHDT and CDR2 YNNKEL (reference sequence). The CDR3 has 18 residues. As DNA, the CDR3 is TGTGCCAGCAGCCCCGCTGGAGGTGGACATTTGAACACCGGGGAGCTGTTTTTT. Amino acids: CASSPAGGGHLNTGELFF.